The 3 T cell receptor beta chains below were found in one sample sequenced in a study of T cells in tuberculosis. Cells were sorted from thawed PBMC rested overnight and stained with GMM-loaded CD1B tetramer, viability dye and anti-CD3. CD1B tetramers were loaded with Rhodococcus equi-derived C32 glucose monomycolate. TCRdb keeps only in-frame clones here, not all; method: immunoSEQ multiplex PCR. The sample records 70,000 to 95,000 clones, approximately 91% being singletons. Specimen: CD1b-GMM tetramer-negative cells sorted from PBMCs. Receptors originate from an adult woman with latent tuberculosis.

This chain joins TRBV6-1 and TRBJ1-2, with 7 bases lining up with TRBD1. V was clipped by 6 bases and J by 2 bases; unmatched bases: 3. CDR1 is MNHNS, CDR2 SASEGT, per germline. The CDR3 loop spans 13 amino acids. The CDR3 is CASREQGNYGYTF. CDR3 sequence (DNA): TGTGCCAGCAGAGAACAGGGGAACTATGGCTACACCTTC.

The chain recombines TRBV7-9 with TRBJ2-7, with a weak D call TRBD1 (6 bases). V lost 0 bases to trimming and J lost 6 bases, with 15 bases between them. CDR1 SEHNR and CDR2 FQNEAQ come from the germline V gene (reference sequence). The CDR3 loop spans 15 amino acids. The CDR3 spells CASSLAGTGTGEQYV. Written as DNA, the CDR3 is TGTGCCAGCAGCTTAGCGGGTACAGGGACCGGCGAGCAGTACGTC.

This clone appeared a few times. This chain joins TRBV15 and TRBJ2-7; tentatively, D is TRBD1 (5 bases). The CDR3 consists of 15 residues. Germline V lookup: CDR1 LNHNV, CDR2 YYDKDF (reference sequence). The V end lost 0 bases, the J end lost 2 bases, and 11 bases lay between the germline ends. CDR3 residues: CATSRDVGAAYEQYV. CDR3 coding DNA: TGTGCCACCAGCAGAGATGTTGGGGCCGCCTACGAGCAGTACGTC.